This TCR beta chain comes out of a study of cytomegalovirus exposure and HLA in healthy donors. The table came from immunoSEQ multiplex PCR; TCRdb's copy has only in-frame clones and leaves some out. The table includes 90,000 to 150,000 clones, 88% detected once. The CDR3 has 14 residues. CDR1 is MNHNS, CDR2 SASEGT, per germline. Trimming stripped 6 bases from V and 4 bases from J, with 13 bases between. The chain couples TRBV6-1 to TRBJ2-1, with a possible D match to TRBD2 (5 bases). The source of this sequence is a young man in good health and CMV-seropositive. Sequenced material: PBMCs. The CDR3 bases are TGTGCCAGCAGCGCTAGCCCCCCGTACAATGAGCAGTTCTTC. This encodes CASSASPPYNEQFF.